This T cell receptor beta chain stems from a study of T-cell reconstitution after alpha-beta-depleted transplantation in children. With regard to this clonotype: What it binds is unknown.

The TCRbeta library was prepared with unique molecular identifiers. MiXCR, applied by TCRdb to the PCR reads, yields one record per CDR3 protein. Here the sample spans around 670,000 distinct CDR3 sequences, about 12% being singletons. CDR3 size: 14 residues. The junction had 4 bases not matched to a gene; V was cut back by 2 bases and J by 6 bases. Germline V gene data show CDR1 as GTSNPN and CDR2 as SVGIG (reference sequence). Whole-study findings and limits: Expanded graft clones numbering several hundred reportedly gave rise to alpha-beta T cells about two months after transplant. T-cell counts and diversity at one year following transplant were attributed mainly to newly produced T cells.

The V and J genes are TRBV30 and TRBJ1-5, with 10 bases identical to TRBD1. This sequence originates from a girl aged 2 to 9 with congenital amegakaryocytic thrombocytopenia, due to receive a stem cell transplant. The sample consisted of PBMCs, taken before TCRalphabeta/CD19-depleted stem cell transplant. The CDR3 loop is CAWSLGTGAQPQHF. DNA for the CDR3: TGTGCCTGGAGTTTAGGGACAGGGGCTCAGCCCCAGCATTTT.